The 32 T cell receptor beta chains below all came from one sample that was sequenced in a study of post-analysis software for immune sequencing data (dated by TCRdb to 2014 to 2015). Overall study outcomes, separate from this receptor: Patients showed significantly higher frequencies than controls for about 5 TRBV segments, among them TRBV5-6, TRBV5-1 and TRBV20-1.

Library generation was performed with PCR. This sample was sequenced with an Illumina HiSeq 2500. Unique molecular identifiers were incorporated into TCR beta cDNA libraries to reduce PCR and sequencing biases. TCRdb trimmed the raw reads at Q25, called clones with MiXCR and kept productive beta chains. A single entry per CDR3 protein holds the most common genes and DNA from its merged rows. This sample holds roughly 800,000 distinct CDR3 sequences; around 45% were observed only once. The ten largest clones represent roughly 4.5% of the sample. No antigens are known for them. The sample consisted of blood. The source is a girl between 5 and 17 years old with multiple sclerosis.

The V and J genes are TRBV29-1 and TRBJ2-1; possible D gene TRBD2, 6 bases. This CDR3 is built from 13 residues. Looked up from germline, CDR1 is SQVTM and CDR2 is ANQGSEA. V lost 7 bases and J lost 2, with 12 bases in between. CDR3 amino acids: CSGDGGTYNEQFF. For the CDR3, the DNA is TGCAGCGGGGATGGGGGGACCTACAATGAGCAGTTCTTC.

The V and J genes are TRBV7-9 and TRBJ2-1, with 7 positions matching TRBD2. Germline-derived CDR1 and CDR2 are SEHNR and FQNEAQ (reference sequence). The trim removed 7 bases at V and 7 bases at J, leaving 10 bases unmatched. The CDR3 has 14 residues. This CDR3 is CASNPPGGQNEQFF. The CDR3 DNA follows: TGTGCCAGCAACCCCCCGGGAGGCCAGAATGAGCAGTTCTTC.

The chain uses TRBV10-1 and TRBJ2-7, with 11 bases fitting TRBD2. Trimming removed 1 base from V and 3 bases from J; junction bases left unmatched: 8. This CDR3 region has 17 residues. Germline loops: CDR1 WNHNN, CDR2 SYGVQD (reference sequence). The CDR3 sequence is CASSEWPTSGRVYEQYF. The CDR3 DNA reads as TGCGCCAGCAGTGAGTGGCCAACTAGCGGGAGAGTCTACGAGCAGTACTTC.

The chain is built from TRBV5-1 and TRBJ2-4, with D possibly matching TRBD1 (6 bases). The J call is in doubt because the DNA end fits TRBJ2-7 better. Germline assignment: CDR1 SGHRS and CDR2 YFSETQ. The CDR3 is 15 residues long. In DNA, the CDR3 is TGCGCCAGTAGTACCGGGACAAGGGGGATCTACGAGCAGTACTTC. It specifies CASSTGTRGIYEQYF.

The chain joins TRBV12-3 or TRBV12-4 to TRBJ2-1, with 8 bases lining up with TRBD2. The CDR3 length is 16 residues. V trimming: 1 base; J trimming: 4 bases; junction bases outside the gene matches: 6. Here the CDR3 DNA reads TGTGCCAGCAGTTTAGGGGCGGGAGGTTGGTACAATGAGCAGTTCTTC. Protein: CASSLGAGGWYNEQFF.

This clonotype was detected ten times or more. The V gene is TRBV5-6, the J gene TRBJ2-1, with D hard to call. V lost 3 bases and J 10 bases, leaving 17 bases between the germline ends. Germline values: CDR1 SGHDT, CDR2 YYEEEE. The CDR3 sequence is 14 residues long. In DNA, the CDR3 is TGTGCCAGCAGCTCAGACATTTTTTTGGTCGAGCAGTTCTTC. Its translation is CASSSDIFLVEQFF.

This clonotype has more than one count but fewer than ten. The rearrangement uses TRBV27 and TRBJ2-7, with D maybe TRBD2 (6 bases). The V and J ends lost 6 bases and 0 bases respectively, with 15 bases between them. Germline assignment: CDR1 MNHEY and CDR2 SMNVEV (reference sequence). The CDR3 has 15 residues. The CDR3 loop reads CASSQGRESSYEQYF. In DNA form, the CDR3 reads TGTGCCAGCAGCCAGGGACGGGAGAGCTCCTACGAGCAGTACTTC.

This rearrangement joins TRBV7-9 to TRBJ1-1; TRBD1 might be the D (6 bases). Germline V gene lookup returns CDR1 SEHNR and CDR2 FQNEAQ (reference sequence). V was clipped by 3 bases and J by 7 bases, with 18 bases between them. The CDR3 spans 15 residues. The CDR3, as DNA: TGTGCCAGCAGCTTTGCGGGGGCGCGAATTGTTGAAGCTTTCTTT. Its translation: CASSFAGARIVEAFF.

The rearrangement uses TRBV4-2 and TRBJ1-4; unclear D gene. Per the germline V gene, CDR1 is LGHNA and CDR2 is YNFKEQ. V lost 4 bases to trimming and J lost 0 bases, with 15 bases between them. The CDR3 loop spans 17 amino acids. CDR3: CASSPRRQPATNEKLFF. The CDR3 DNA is TGTGCCAGCAGCCCAAGGCGCCAGCCCGCAACTAATGAAAAACTGTTTTTT.

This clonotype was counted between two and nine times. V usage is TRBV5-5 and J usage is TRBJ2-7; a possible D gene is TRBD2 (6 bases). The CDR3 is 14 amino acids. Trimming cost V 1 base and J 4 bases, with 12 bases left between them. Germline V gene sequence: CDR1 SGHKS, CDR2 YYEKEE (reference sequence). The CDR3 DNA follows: TGTGCCAGCAGCTTGCTGCGGGAATCTTACGAGCAGTACTTC. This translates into CASSLLRESYEQYF.

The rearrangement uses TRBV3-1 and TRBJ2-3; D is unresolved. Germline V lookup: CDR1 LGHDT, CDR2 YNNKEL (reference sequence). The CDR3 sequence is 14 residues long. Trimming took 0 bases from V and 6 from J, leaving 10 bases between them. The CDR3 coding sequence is TGTGCCAGCAGCCAAGAGAATCTTGGGGATACGCAGTATTTT. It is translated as CASSQENLGDTQYF.

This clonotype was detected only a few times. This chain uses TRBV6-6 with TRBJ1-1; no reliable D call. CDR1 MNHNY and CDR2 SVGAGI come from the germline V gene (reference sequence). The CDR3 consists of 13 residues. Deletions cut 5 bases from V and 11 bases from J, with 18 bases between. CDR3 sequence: CASSPPQGMHAFF. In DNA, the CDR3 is TGTGCCAGCAGTCCTCCCCAAGGGATGCACGCTTTCTTT.

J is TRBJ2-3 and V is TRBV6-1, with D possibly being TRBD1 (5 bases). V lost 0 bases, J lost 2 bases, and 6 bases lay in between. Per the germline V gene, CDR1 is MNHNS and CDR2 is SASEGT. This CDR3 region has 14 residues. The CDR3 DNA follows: TGTGCCAGCAGTGAAGCGGGGCCCACAGATACGCAGTATTTT. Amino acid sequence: CASSEAGPTDTQYF.

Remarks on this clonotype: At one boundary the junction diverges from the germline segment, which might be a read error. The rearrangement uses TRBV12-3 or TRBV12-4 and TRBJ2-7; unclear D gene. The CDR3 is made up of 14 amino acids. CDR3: CASSPKGLSCEQYF. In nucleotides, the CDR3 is TGTGCCAGCAGCCCCAAGGGTTTGTCCTGCGAGCAGTACTTC.

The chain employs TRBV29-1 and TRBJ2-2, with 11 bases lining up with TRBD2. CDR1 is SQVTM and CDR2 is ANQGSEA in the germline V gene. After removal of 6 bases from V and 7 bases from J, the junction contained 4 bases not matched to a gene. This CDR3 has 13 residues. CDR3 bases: TGCAGCGTCACTAGCGGGAGTAACGGGGAGCTGTTTTTT. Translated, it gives CSVTSGSNGELFF.

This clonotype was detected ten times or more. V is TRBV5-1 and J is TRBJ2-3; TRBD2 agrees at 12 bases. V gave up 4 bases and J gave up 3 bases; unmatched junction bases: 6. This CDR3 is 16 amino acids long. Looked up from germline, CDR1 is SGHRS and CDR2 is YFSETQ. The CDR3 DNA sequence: TGCGCCAGCAGCCCCCTGACTAGCGGGAGTACAGATACGCAGTATTTT. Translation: CASSPLTSGSTDTQYF.

CDR3 protein: CASSPSGQAYGYTF. In nucleotides, the CDR3 is TGTGCCAGCAGCCCCTCGGGACAGGCCTATGGCTACACCTTC. The chain links TRBV7-9 to TRBJ1-2; the match to TRBD1 covers 8 bases. V was pared by 5 bases and J by 4 bases, with 6 bases of the junction left unmatched. The germline CDR1 and CDR2 sequences are SEHNR and FQNEAQ (reference sequence). The CDR3 spans 14 residues.

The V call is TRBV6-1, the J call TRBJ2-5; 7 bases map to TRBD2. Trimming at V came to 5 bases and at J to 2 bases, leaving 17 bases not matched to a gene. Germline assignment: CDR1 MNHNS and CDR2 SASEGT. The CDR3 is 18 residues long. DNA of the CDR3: TGTGCCAGCAGTCCCCGAGTGGCGGGGGTGAGGAGGCAAGAGACCCAGTACTTC. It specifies CASSPRVAGVRRQETQYF.

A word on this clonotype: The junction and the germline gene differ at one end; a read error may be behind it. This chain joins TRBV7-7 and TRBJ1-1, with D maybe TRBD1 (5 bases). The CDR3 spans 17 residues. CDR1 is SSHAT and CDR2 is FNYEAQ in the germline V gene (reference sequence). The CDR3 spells CASRALCPGTGNTEAFF. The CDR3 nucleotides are TGTGCTAGCAGGGCCCTTTGTCCCGGGACGGGGAACACTGAAGCTTTCTTT. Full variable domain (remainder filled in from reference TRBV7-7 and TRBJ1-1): GAGVSQSPRYKVTKRGQDVTLRCDPISSHATLYWYQQALGQGPEFLTYFNYEAQPDKSGLPSDRFSAERPEGSISTLTIQRTEQRDSAMYRCASRALCPGTGNTEAFFGQGTRLTVV.

Here the CDR3 reads CSAIRGLDQETQYF. The CDR3 DNA is TGCAGTGCTATTCGGGGACTGGATCAAGAGACCCAGTACTTC. The J gene is TRBJ2-5, the V gene TRBV20-1; possibly TRBD2 for D (6 bases). CDR1 is DFQATT and CDR2 is SNEGSKA in the germline V gene (reference sequence). CDR3 length equals 14 residues. V lost 4 bases, J lost 2 bases, and 14 bases lay in between.

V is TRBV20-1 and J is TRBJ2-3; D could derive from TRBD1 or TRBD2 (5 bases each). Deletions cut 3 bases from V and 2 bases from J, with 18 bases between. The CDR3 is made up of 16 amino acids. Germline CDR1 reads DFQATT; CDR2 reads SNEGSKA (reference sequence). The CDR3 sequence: CSASPWGPTYTDTQYF. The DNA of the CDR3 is TGCAGTGCTAGTCCCTGGGGACCGACATACACAGATACGCAGTATTTT.

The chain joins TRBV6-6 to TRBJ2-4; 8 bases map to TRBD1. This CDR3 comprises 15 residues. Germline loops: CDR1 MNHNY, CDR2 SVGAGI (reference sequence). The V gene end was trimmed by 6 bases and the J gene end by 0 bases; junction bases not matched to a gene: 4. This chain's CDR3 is CASRTGVLAKNIQYF. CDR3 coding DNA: TGTGCCAGCAGGACAGGGGTATTAGCCAAAAACATTCAGTACTTC.

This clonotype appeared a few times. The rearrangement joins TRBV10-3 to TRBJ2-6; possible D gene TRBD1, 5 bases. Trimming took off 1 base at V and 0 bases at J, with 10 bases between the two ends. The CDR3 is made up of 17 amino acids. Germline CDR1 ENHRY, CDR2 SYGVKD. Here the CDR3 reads CAISEFRQTSGANVLTF. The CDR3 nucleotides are TGTGCCATCAGTGAGTTTAGACAGACCTCTGGGGCCAACGTCCTGACTTTC.

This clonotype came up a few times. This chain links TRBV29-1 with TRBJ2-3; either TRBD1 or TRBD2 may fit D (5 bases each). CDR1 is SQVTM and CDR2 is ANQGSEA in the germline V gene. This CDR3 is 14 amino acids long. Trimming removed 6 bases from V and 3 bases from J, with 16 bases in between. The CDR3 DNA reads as TGCAGCGTGGACGGGGCCCTAAGGACAGATACGCAGTATTTT. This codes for CSVDGALRTDTQYF.

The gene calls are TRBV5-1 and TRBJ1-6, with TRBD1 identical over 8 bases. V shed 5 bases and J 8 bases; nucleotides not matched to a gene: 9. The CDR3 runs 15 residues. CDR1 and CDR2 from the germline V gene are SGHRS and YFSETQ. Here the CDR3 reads CASSSRGRGDSPLHF. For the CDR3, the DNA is TGCGCCAGCAGTTCCAGGGGGCGCGGGGATTCACCCCTCCACTTT. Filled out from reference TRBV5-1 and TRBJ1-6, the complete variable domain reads KAGVTQTPRYLIKTRGQQVTLSCSPISGHRSVSWYQQTPGQGLQFLFEYFSETQRNKGNFPGRFSGRQFSNSRSEMNVSTLELGDSALYLCASSSRGRGDSPLHFGNGTRLTVT.

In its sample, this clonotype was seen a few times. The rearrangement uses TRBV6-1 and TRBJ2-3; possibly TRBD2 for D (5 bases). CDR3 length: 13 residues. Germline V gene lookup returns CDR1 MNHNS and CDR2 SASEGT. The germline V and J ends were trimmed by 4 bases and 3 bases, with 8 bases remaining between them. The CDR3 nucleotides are TGTGCCAGCAGTGGCCTAGCTACAGATACGCAGTATTTT. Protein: CASSGLATDTQYF.

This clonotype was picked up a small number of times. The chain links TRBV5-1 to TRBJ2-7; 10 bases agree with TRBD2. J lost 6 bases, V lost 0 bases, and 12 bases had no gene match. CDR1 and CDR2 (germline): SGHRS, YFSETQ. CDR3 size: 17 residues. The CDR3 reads CASSLVASGRPFSEQYF. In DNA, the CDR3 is TGCGCCAGCAGCTTGGTAGCTAGCGGGAGACCCTTTTCCGAGCAGTACTTC.

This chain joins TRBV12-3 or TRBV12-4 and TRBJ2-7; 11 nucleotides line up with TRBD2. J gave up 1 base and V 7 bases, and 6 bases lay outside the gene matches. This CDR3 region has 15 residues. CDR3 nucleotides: TGTGCCAGCAAAGAAGGGACTAGCGGATCCTACGAGCAGTACTTC. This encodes CASKEGTSGSYEQYF.

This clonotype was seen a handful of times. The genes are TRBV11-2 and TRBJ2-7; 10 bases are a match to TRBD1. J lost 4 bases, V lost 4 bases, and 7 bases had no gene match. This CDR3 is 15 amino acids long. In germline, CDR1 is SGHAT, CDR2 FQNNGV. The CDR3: CASSYLTGGSYEQYF. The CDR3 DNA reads TGTGCCAGCAGCTATTTGACAGGGGGCTCATACGAGCAGTACTTC.

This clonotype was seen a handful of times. The CDR3 region has the DNA TGCGCCAGCAGTGAGCTGGCGACCGCCTACGAGCAGTACTTC. It is translated as CASSELATAYEQYF. This chain links TRBV10-2 with TRBJ2-7, with D hard to call. CDR3 size: 14 residues. Germline CDR1 is WSHSY and CDR2 is SAAADI. V was pared by 2 bases and J by 2 bases, with 10 bases between.

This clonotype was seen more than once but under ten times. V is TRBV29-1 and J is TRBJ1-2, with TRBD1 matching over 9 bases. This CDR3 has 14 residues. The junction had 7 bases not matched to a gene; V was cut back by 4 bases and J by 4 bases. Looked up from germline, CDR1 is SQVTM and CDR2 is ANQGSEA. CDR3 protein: CSVGRDRGTYGYTF. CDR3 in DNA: TGCAGCGTTGGAAGAGACAGGGGGACCTATGGCTACACCTTC.

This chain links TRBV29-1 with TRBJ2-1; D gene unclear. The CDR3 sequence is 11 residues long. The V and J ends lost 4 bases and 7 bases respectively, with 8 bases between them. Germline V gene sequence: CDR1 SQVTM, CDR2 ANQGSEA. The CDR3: CSVGDGNEQFF. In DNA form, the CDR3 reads TGCAGCGTTGGAGACGGTAATGAGCAGTTCTTC.